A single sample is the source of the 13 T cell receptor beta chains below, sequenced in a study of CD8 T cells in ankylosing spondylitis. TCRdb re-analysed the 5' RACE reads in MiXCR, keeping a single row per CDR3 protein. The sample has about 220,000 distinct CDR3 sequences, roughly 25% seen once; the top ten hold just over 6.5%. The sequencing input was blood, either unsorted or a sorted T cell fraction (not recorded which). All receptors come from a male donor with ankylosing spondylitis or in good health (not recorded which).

The CDR3 DNA reads TGCAGTGCTAGAGATCCTGCCAGGAGTTATGGCTACACCTTC. This codes for CSARDPARSYGYTF. The rearrangement joins TRBV20-1 to TRBJ1-2; no clear D gene. The V gene's germline CDR1 is DFQATT and CDR2 SNEGSKA (reference sequence). V was cut by 0 bases and J by 5 bases, with 13 bases left in between. The CDR3 loop spans 14 amino acids.

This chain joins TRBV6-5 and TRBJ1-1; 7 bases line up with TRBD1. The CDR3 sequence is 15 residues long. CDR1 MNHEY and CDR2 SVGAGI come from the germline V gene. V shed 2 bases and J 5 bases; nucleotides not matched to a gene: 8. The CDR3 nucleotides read TGTGCCAGCAGTTACGTTAGAGGGGGCCGTACTGAAGCTTTCTTT. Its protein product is CASSYVRGGRTEAFF.

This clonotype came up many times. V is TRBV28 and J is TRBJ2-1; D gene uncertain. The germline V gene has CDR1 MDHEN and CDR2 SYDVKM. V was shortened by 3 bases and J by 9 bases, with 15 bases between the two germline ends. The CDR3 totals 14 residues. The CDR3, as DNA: TGTGCCAGCAGTTTTCCTAACGATCAACGTGAGCAGTTCTTC. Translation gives CASSFPNDQREQFF.

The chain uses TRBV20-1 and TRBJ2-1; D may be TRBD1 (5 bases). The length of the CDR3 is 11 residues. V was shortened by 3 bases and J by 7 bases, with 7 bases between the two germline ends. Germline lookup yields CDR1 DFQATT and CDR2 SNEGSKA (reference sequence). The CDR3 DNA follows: TGCAGTGCTAGTCGACAGAATGAGCAGTTCTTC. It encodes CSASRQNEQFF.

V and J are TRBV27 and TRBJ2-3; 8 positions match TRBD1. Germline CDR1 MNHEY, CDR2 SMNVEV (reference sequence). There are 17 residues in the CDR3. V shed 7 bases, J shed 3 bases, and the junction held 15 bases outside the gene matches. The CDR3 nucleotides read TGTGCCAGCACCAGACCGGCGCAGGGGGCCTTGACAGATACGCAGTATTTT. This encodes CASTRPAQGALTDTQYF.

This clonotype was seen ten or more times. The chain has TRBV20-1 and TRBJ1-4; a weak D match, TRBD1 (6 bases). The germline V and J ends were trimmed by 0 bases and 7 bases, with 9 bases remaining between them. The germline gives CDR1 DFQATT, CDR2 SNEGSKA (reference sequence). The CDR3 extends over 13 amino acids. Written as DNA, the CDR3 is TGCAGTGCTAGAGAACCCAGGGGTGAAAAACTGTTTTTT. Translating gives CSAREPRGEKLFF.

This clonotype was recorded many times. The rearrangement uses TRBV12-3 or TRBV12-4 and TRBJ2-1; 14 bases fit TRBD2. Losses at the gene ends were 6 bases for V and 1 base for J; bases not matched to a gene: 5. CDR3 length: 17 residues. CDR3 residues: CASSQGTSGRSYNEQFF. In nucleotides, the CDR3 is TGTGCCAGCAGCCAGGGGACTAGCGGGAGATCCTACAATGAGCAGTTCTTC.

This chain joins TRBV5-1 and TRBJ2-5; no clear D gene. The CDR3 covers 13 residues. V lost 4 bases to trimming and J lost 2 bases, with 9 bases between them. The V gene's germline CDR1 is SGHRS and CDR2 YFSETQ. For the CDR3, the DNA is TGCGCCAGCAGCAAGCAGCGTCAAGAGACCCAGTACTTC. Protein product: CASSKQRQETQYF.

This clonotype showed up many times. The CDR3 nucleotides are TGTGCCAGCTCACCACGGGAGGGAAAGAACACTGAAGCTTTCTTT. Its translation: CASSPREGKNTEAFF. This sequence joins TRBV18 and TRBJ1-1; no clear D gene. Germline values: CDR1 KGHSH, CDR2 LQKENI. The length of the CDR3 is 15 residues. The V end lost 1 base, the J end lost 1 base, and 10 bases lay between the germline ends.

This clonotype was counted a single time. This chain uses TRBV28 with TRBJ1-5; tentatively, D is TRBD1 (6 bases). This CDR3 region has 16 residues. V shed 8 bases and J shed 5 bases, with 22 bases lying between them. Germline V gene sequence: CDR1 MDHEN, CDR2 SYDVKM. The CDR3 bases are TGTGCCAGCGGGGGGGATCTGACAGGACAGCATCAGCCCCAGCATTTT. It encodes CASGGDLTGQHQPQHF. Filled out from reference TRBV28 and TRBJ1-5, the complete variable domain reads DVKVTQSSRYLVKRTGEKVFLECVQDMDHENMFWYRQDPGLGLRLIYFSYDVKMKEKGDIPEGYSVSREKKERFSLILESASTNQTSMYLCASGGDLTGQHQPQHFGDGTRLSIL.

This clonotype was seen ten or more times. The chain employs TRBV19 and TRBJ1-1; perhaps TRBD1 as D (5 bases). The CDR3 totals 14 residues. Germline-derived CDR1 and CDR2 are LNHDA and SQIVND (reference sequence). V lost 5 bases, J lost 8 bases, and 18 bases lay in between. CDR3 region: CASSSRVQGGEAFF. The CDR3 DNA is TGTGCCAGTAGTTCCAGGGTCCAGGGTGGAGAAGCTTTCTTT.

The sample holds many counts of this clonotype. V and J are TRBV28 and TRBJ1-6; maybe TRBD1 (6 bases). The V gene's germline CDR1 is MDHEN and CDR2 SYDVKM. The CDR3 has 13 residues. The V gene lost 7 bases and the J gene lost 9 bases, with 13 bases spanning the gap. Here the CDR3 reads CASIPTGSSPLHF. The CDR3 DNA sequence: TGTGCCAGCATACCCACAGGGAGTTCACCCCTCCACTTT.

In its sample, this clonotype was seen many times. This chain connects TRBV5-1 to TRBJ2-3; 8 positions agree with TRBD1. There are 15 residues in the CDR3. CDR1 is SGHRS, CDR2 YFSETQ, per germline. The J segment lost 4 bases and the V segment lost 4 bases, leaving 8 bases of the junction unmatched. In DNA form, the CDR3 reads TGCGCCAGCAGCCCCGACAGGGGCGGGTCAGATACGCAGTATTTT. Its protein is CASSPDRGGSDTQYF.